Listed below are T cell receptor beta chains from one sample, sequenced in a study of blood T cell repertoires in COVID-19. The assay was immunoSEQ multiplex PCR, and TCRdb's table has in-frame clones only and misses some. The repertoire has 200,000 to 300,000 clones, approximately 80% of them found once; the top ten carry about 2%. The sequenced sample consisted of peripheral blood. Receptors were obtained from a man aged 30-40 years who had recovered from COVID-19. Both conserved end residues are part of each CDR3. Each record gives: clone size, J gene, V gene, CDR3 length, D gene, CDR3 protein, CDR3 DNA. The D gene is left open where the match is weak. The size entry is marked missing in some rows and otherwise reads once, few, many or a size class.

few	TRBJ1-3	TRBV2	15	TRBD1	CASSVDRGHGNTIYF	TGTGCCAGCAGCGTCGACAGGGGGCACGGAAACACCATATATTTT
-	TRBJ2-3	TRBV5-1	13	-	CASLATSTDTQYF	TGCGCCAGCTTAGCGACTAGCACAGATACGCAGTATTTT
-	TRBJ1-5	TRBV19	16	-	CASSISGGRANQPQHF	TGTGCCAGTAGTATTAGTGGAGGGAGGGCCAATCAGCCCCAGCATTTT
-	TRBJ1-2	TRBV5-6	15	TRBD1	CASSLPGQGSYGYTF	TGTGCCAGCAGCTTACCGGGACAGGGGTCTTATGGCTACACCTTC
-	TRBJ2-5	TRBV19	13	-	CASSRTNQETQYF	TGTGCCAGTAGTAGGACAAACCAAGAGACCCAGTACTTC
-	TRBJ2-7	TRBV6-2/TRBV6-3	14	-	CASSYEADGYEQYF	TGTGCCAGCAGTTACGAGGCAGATGGGTACGAGCAGTACTTC
-	TRBJ1-5	TRBV11-2	14	-	CASSFRGSNQPQHF	TGTGCCAGCAGCTTCAGGGGCAGCAATCAGCCCCAGCATTTT
-	TRBJ2-7	TRBV7-2	16	-	CASSLESGLRAYEQYF	TGTGCCAGCAGCTTAGAGTCCGGTCTCCGGGCCTACGAGCAGTACTTC
-	TRBJ2-3	TRBV5-6	19	TRBD2	CASSSKPGLAGAWGDTQYF	TGTGCCAGCAGCTCGAAGCCTGGACTAGCGGGGGCTTGGGGAGATACGCAGTATTTT
-	TRBJ1-6	TRBV13	14	-	CASSLGQGHSPLHF	TGTGCCAGCAGCTTAGGACAGGGTCATTCACCCCTCCACTTT
-	TRBJ1-1	TRBV5-6	14	-	CASSRGVMNTEAFF	TGTGCCAGCAGCCGCGGGGTGATGAACACTGAAGCTTTCTTT
-	TRBJ2-5	TRBV19	14	-	CASSAGYRQETQYF	TGTGCCAGTAGTGCAGGGTATCGACAAGAGACCCAGTACTTC
-	TRBJ2-7	TRBV2	13	-	CASASDILYEQYF	TGTGCCAGCGCATCGGACATTTTATACGAGCAGTACTTC
-	TRBJ2-1	TRBV5-6	13	-	CASSLGSGREQFF	TGTGCCAGCAGCTTGGGTTCGGGGAGGGAGCAGTTCTTC
-	TRBJ2-1	TRBV7-9	13	-	CASSPGTSGEQFF	TGTGCCAGCAGCCCCGGGACTTCCGGGGAGCAGTTCTTC
-	TRBJ2-2	TRBV5-1	15	TRBD1	CASSAGQVNTGELFF	TGCGCCAGCAGCGCCGGACAGGTGAACACCGGGGAGCTGTTTTTT
-	TRBJ2-2	TRBV7-3	16	TRBD1	CASSLQGAWYTGELFF	TGTGCCAGCAGCTTGCAGGGGGCCTGGTATACCGGGGAGCTGTTTTTT
-	TRBJ1-2	TRBV29-1	14	-	CSVESGFRGYGYTF	TGCAGCGTTGAATCTGGATTTAGGGGGTATGGCTACACCTTC
-	TRBJ2-1	TRBV5-1	16	TRBD2	CASSLGGSGISNEQFF	TGCGCCAGCAGCTTGGGGGGCAGCGGGATTTCGAATGAGCAGTTCTTC
-	TRBJ1-4	TRBV9	15	-	CASSEGVIASEKLFF	TGTGCCAGCAGCGAAGGGGTAATAGCATCTGAAAAACTGTTTTTT
-	TRBJ1-1	TRBV2	14	TRBD1	CASSPPTGVQVAFF	TGTGCCAGCAGTCCGCCAACAGGGGTACAGGTAGCTTTCTTT
-	TRBJ1-4	TRBV28	16	-	CASSIQGPATNEKLFF	TGTGCCAGCAGTATACAGGGACCCGCAACTAATGAAAAACTGTTTTTT
-	TRBJ1-6	TRBV4-1	14	TRBD1	CASSPGTANSPLHF	TGCGCCAGCAGCCCCGGGACAGCGAATTCACCCCTCCACTTT
-	TRBJ1-1	TRBV19	14	-	CASRRQAVNTEAFF	TGTGCCAGTAGACGACAGGCAGTGAACACTGAAGCTTTCTTT
-	TRBJ2-5	TRBV18	16	TRBD2	CASSPLPLAEKETQYF	TGTGCCAGCTCACCATTGCCGCTAGCGGAGAAAGAGACCCAGTACTTC
-	TRBJ2-3	TRBV6-1	14	-	CASSEPFVTDTQYF	TGTGCCAGCAGTGAACCCTTTGTCACAGATACGCAGTATTTT
-	TRBJ2-1	TRBV5-4	18	-	CASSLIRATGSSYNEQFF	TGTGCCAGCAGCTTAATTCGGGCCACAGGGAGCTCCTACAATGAGCAGTTCTTC
-	TRBJ2-5	TRBV11-2	13	-	CASSLSFQETQYF	TGTGCCAGCAGCTTATCGTTCCAAGAGACCCAGTACTTC
-	TRBJ2-1	TRBV7-2	14	TRBD2	CASTAPGGHNEQFF	TGTGCCAGCACCGCTCCGGGGGGGCACAATGAGCAGTTCTTC
-	TRBJ1-2	TRBV5-4	13	-	CASHAEGLYGYTF	TGTGCCAGCCATGCAGAGGGCCTCTATGGCTACACCTTC
-	TRBJ1-4	TRBV5-4	14	-	CASSQDRYNEKLFF	TGTGCCAGCAGCCAAGACAGATACAATGAAAAACTGTTTTTT
-	TRBJ2-3	TRBV14	13	-	CASSPGNTDTQYF	TGTGCCAGCAGCCCAGGGAACACAGATACGCAGTATTTT
-	TRBJ2-7	TRBV11-2	16	-	CASSSFRGMAGLEQYF	TGTGCCAGCAGCTCATTCCGGGGCATGGCGGGGCTGGAGCAGTACTTC
-	TRBJ2-2	TRBV10-1	17	TRBD2	CASSEPSGGLNTGELFF	TGCGCCAGCAGTGAGCCTAGCGGGGGCCTGAACACCGGGGAGCTGTTTTTT
-	TRBJ1-1	TRBV27	14	-	CASGRWGGDTEAFF	TGTGCCAGCGGGCGTTGGGGGGGAGACACTGAAGCTTTCTTT
-	TRBJ1-1	TRBV6-5	13	-	CASSSGISSMAFF	TGTGCCAGCAGTTCCGGGATCTCCAGTATGGCTTTCTTT
-	TRBJ2-2	TRBV3-1/TRBV3-2	14	-	CASSLGADTGELFF	TGTGCCAGCAGCTTAGGGGCGGACACCGGGGAGCTGTTTTTT
-	TRBJ2-3	TRBV7-2	15	-	CASSLVTARTDTQYF	TGTGCCAGCAGCTTAGTCACCGCCCGGACAGATACGCAGTATTTT
-	TRBJ1-1	TRBV18	16	-	CASSPLADFRGTEAFF	TGTGCCAGCTCACCACTCGCAGACTTCCGAGGGACTGAAGCTTTCTTT
-	TRBJ1-4	TRBV7-9	15	-	CASSPGTRVNEKLFF	TGTGCCAGCAGCCCCGGGACTCGGGTTAATGAAAAACTGTTTTTT
-	TRBJ1-2	TRBV6-1	17	-	CASSELLGGQKPYGYTF	TGTGCCAGCAGTGAATTATTAGGTGGACAGAAGCCCTATGGCTACACCTTC
-	TRBJ2-5	TRBV7-3	14	TRBD2	CASSRAGGGETQYF	TGTGCCAGCAGCCGAGCGGGGGGAGGGGAGACCCAGTACTTC
once	TRBJ1-3	TRBV5-6	15	-	CASSLVEGTGNTIYF	TGTGCCAGCAGCTTGGTGGAGGGAACTGGAAACACCATATATTTT
-	TRBJ1-3	TRBV4-1	16	-	CASSHQPRDSGNTIYF	TGCGCCAGCAGCCACCAACCGAGGGACTCTGGAAACACCATATATTTT
-	TRBJ1-3	TRBV7-8	15	TRBD1	CASSRDRARGNTIYF	TGTGCCAGCAGCCGGGACAGGGCACGAGGAAACACCATATATTTT
-	TRBJ1-1	TRBV5-6	13	-	CASSLGYSTEAFF	TGTGCCAGCAGCTTGGGTTATAGCACTGAAGCTTTCTTT